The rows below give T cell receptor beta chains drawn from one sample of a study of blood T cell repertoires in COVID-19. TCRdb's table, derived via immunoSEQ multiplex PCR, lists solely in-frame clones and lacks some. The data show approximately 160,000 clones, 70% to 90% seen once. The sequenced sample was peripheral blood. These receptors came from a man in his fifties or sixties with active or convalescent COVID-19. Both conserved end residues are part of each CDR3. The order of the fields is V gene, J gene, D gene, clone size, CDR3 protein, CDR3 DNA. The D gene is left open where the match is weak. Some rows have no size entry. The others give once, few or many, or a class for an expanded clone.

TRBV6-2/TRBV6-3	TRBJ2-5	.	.	CASSYSTQTGTQYF	TGTGCCAGCAGTTACTCGACACAGACCGGGACCCAGTACTTC
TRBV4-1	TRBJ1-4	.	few	CASSQDYRASTNEKLFF	TGCGCCAGCAGCCAAGATTACAGGGCATCGACTAATGAAAAACTGTTTTTT
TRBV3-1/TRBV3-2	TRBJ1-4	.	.	CASSQDLSVAGSEKLFF	TGTGCCAGCAGCCAAGATTTAAGTGTGGCGGGTTCTGAAAAACTGTTTTTT
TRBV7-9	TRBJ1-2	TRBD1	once	CASSPQAGTGQYGYTF	TGTGCCAGCAGCCCACAGGCTGGGACAGGGCAATATGGCTACACCTTC
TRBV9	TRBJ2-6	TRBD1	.	CASSVGRLGTGLVLGANVLTF	TGTGCCAGCAGCGTAGGTAGATTGGGGACAGGGTTGGTCCTTGGGGCCAACGTCCTGACTTTC
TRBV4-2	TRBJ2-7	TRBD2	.	CASSQEALGLATYEQYF	TGTGCCAGCAGCCAAGAGGCCCTTGGACTAGCGACCTACGAGCAGTACTTC
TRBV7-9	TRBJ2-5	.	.	CASSRGAGETQYF	TGTGCCAGCAGCCGGGGGGCGGGAGAGACCCAGTACTTC
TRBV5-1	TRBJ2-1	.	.	CASSLVVPSSYNEQFF	TGCGCCAGCAGCTTGGTGGTCCCGAGCTCCTACAATGAGCAGTTCTTC
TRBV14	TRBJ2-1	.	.	CASSQAGGGEQFF	TGTGCCAGCAGCCAAGCTGGGGGCGGTGAGCAGTTCTTC
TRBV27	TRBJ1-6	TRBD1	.	CATKANRGDYNSPLHF	TGTGCCACTAAAGCGAACAGGGGGGACTATAATTCACCCCTCCACTTT
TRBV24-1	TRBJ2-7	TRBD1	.	CATSGGKDREFYEQYF	TGTGCCACCAGTGGGGGCAAGGACAGGGAGTTCTACGAGCAGTACTTC
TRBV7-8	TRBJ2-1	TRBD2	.	CASSSLTSGGYNYNEQFF	TGTGCCAGCAGCTCACTGACTAGCGGGGGATACAACTACAATGAGCAGTTCTTC
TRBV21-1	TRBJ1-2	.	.	CASSKQERNYGYTF	TGTGCCAGCAGCAAGCAGGAACGCAACTATGGCTACACCTTC
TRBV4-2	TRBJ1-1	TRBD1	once	CASSQAPRAGGTEAFF	TGTGCCAGCAGCCAAGCTCCCCGGGCAGGGGGCACTGAAGCTTTCTTT
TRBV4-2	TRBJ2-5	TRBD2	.	CASSQEAGRETQYF	TGTGCCAGCAGCCAAGAAGCGGGGCGAGAGACCCAGTACTTC
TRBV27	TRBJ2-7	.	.	CASSSLAIPPYEQYF	TGTGCCAGCAGTTCATTAGCGATTCCCCCCTACGAGCAGTACTTC